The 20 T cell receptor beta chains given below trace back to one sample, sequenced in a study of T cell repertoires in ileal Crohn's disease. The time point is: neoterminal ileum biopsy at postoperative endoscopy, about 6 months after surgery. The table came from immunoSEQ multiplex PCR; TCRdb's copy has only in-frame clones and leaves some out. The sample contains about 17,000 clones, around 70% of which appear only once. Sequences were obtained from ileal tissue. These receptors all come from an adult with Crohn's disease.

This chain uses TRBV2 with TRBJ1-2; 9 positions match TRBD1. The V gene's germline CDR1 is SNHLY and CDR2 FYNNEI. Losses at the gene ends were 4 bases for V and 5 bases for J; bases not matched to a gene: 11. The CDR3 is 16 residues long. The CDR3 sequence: CASSVVSRDRVYGYTF. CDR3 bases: TGTGCCAGCAGTGTAGTATCCCGGGACAGGGTATATGGCTACACCTTC.

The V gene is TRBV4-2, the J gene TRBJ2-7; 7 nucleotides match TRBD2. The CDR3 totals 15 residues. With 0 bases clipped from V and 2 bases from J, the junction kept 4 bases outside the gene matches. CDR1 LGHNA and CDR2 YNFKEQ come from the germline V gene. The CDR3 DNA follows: TGTGCCAGCAGCCAAGAGGGCGGGGGTCCCTACGAGCAGTACTTC. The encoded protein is CASSQEGGGPYEQYF.

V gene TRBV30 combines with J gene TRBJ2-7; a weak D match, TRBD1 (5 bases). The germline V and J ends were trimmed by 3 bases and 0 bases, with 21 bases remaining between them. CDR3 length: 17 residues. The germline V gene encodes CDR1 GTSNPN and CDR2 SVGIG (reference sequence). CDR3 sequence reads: CAWRRSPRTLNSYEQYF. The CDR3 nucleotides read TGTGCCTGGAGGCGCTCGCCAAGGACATTAAACTCCTACGAGCAGTACTTC.

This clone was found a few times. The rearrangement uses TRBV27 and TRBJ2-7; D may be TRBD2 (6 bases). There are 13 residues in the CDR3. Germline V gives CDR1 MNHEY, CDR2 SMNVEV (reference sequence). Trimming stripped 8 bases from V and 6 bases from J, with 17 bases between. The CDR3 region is CASAETRGREQYF. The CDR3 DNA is TGTGCCAGCGCCGAGACTAGGGGTCGCGAGCAGTACTTC.

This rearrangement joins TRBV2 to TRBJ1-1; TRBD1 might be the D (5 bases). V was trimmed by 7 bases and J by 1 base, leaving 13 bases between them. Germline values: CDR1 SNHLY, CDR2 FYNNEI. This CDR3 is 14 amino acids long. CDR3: CASTGEGRNTEAFF. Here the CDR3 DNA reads TGTGCCAGCACCGGGGAGGGGCGGAACACTGAAGCTTTCTTT.

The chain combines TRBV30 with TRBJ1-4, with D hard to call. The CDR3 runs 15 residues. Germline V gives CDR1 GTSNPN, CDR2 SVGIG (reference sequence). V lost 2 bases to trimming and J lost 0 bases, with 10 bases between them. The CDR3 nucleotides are TGTGCCTGGAGTCTCACCAGTCCAACTAATGAAAAACTGTTTTTT. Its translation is CAWSLTSPTNEKLFF.

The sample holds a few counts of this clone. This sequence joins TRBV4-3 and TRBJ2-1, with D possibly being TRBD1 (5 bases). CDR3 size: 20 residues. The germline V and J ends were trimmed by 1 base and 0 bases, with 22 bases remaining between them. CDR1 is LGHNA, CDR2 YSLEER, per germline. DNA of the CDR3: TGCGCCAGCAGCCAAGTACTGGGGCTCCCGACCTCGACCTCCTACAATGAGCAGTTCTTC. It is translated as CASSQVLGLPTSTSYNEQFF.

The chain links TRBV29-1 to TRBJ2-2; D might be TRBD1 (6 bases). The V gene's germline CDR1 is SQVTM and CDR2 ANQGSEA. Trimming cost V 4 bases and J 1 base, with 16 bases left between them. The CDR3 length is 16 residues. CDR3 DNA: TGCAGCGTTGTGTTACAGGGAAGGGGGAACACCGGGGAGCTGTTTTTT. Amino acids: CSVVLQGRGNTGELFF.

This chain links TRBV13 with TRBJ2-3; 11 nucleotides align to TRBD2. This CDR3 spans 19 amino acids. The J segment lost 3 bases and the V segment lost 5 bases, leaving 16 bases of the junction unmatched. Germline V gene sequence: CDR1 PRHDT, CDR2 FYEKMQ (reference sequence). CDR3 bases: TGTGCCAGCAGCACTCATGAAAATATAGCGGGAGGGAGTACAGATACGCAGTATTTT. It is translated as CASSTHENIAGGSTDTQYF.

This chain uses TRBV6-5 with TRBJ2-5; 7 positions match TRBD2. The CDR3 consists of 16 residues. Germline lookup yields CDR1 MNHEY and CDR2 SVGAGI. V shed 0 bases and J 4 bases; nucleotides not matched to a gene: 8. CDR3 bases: TGTGCCAGCAGTTACTCGGGTAGCGGGTTCTTAGAGACCCAGTACTTC. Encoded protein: CASSYSGSGFLETQYF.

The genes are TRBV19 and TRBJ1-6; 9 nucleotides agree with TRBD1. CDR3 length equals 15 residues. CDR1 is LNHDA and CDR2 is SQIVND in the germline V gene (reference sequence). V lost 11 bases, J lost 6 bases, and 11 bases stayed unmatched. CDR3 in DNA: TGTGCCTCCGCTCCCTCGGGACAGGGTAATTCACCCCTCCACTTT. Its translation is CASAPSGQGNSPLHF.

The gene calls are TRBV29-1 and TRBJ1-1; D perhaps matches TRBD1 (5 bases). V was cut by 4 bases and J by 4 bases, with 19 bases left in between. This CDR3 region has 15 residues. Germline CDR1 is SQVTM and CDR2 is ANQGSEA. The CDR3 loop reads CSVAGTSGGGTEAFF. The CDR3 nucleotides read TGCAGCGTTGCCGGGACCTCGGGAGGAGGCACTGAAGCTTTCTTT.

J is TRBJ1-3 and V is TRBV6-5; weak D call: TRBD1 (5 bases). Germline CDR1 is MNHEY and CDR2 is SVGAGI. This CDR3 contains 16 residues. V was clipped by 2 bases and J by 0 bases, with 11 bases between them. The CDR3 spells CASSYSRQSSGNTIYF. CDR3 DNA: TGTGCCAGCAGTTACAGTAGACAGAGCTCTGGAAACACCATATATTTT.

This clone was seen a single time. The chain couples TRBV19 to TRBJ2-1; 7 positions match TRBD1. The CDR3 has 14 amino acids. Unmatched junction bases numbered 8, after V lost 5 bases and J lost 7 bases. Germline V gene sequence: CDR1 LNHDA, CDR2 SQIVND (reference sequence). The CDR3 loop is CASSFAGGGNEQFF. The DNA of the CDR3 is TGTGCCAGTAGTTTTGCAGGGGGTGGTAATGAGCAGTTCTTC.

CDR3 loop: CASSSVAGATGELFF. DNA of the CDR3: TGTGCCAGTAGTAGTGTAGCGGGAGCCACCGGGGAGCTGTTTTTT. The V and J genes are TRBV19 and TRBJ2-2; 9 nucleotides agree with TRBD2. With V trimmed by 4 bases and J by 4 bases, 4 bases remained unmatched. This CDR3 region has 15 residues. Per the germline V gene, CDR1 is LNHDA and CDR2 is SQIVND (reference sequence).

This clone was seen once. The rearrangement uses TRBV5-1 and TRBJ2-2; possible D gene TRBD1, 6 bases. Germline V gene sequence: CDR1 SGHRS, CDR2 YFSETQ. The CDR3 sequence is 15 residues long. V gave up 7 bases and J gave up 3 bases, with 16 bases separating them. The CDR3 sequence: CASADRPGDTGELFF. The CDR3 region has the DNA TGCGCCAGCGCTGATCGTCCAGGGGACACCGGGGAGCTGTTTTTT.

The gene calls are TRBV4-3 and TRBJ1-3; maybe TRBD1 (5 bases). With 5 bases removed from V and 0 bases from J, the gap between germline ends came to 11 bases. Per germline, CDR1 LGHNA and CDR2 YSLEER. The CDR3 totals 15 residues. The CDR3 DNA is TGCGCCAGCAGCGCGACAGCTGCCTCTGGAAACACCATATATTTT. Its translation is CASSATAASGNTIYF.

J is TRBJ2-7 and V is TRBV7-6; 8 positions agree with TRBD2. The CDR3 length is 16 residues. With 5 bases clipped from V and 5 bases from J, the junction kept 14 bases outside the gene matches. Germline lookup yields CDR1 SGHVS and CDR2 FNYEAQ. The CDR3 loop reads CASSPRLGSGTHEQYF. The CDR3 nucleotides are TGTGCCAGCAGCCCCCGTTTAGGTAGCGGGACCCACGAGCAGTACTTC.

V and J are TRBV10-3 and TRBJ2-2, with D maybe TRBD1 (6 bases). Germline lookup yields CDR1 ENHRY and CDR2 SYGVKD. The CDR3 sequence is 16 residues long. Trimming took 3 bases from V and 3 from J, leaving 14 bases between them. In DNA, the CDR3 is TGTGCCATCAGTGATACTGGACAGAAGGACACCGGGGAGCTGTTTTTT. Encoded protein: CAISDTGQKDTGELFF.

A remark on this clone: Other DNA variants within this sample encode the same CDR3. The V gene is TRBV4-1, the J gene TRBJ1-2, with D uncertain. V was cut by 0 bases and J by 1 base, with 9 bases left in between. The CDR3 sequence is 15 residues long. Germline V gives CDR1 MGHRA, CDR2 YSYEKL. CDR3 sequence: CASSQEAGFNYGYTF. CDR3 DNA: TGCGCCAGCAGCCAAGAGGCAGGTTTTAACTATGGCTACACCTTC.